Listed below are T cell receptor beta chains from one sample, sequenced in a study of cytomegalovirus exposure and HLA in healthy donors. Method: immunoSEQ multiplex PCR; TCRdb's copy keeps in-frame clones and lacks some. The sample spans 140,000 to 150,000 clones; the ten largest clones claim 0.8% to 1%. The material sequenced was PBMCs. The receptors originated from a male donor in good health and CMV-seronegative. The CDR3 runs from the conserved cysteine through the conserved F or W. The D gene is left open where the match is weak.

J gene,D gene,V gene,CDR3 DNA,CDR3 protein
TRBJ1-5,.,TRBV18,TGTGCCAGCTCACCAGGGGGCCGCGGCAATCAGCCCCAGCATTTT,CASSPGGRGNQPQHF
TRBJ2-7,TRBD1,TRBV7-8,TGTGCCAGCACCCTAGGGGACAGATACGAGCAGTACTTC,CASTLGDRYEQYF
TRBJ2-5,.,TRBV29-1,TGCAGCGTTGAAGATCCGGGGTCTCCGGCTCAAGAGACCCAGTACTTC,CSVEDPGSPAQETQYF
TRBJ2-7,.,TRBV5-1,TGCGCCAGCAGCTTGGACCCGGGGGTCTCCTACGAGCAGTACTTC,CASSLDPGVSYEQYF
TRBJ1-2,.,TRBV6-5,TGTGCCAGCCGAGGGGGAGGGGACTATGGCTACACCTTC,CASRGGGDYGYTF
TRBJ2-5,.,TRBV6-1,TGTGCCAGCAGTGAAGCCCCTCGTAAGCAAAGCCAAGAGACCCAGTACTTC,CASSEAPRKQSQETQYF
TRBJ2-7,TRBD1,TRBV4-1,TGCGCCAGCAGCCATGGGACAGGGGCCTACGAGCAGTACTTC,CASSHGTGAYEQYF
TRBJ2-1,TRBD2,TRBV7-3,TGTGCCAGCAGCTTAATCGGCGGGGGGGCTGCTAATGAGCAGTTCTTC,CASSLIGGGAANEQFF
TRBJ1-4,.,TRBV2,TGTGCCAGCAGTGCCCTGGCGCAGGGTAATAATGAAAAACTGTTTTTT,CASSALAQGNNEKLFF
TRBJ2-1,TRBD2,TRBV7-9,TGTGCCAGCAGCTCGCCGGGACTAGCCGACAATGAGCAGTTCTTC,CASSSPGLADNEQFF
TRBJ2-7,.,TRBV11-1,TGTGCCAGCAGCCCTTTGACGGGTTACGAGCAGTACTTC,CASSPLTGYEQYF
TRBJ1-5,.,TRBV6-6,TGTGCCAGCGACCAGGGGTTTACTGGTAGCAATCAGCCCCAGCATTTT,CASDQGFTGSNQPQHF
TRBJ2-1,TRBD2,TRBV30,TGTGCCTGGAGTCGGACTAGCGGGAGTAGTAATGAGCAGTTCTTC,CAWSRTSGSSNEQFF
TRBJ1-5,.,TRBV5-6,TGTGCCAGCAGTCAGGGTTATAGCAATCAGCCCCAGCATTTT,CASSQGYSNQPQHF
TRBJ2-1,.,TRBV6-6,TGTGCCAGCATCGATGAGATGAATGAGCAGTTCTTC,CASIDEMNEQFF
TRBJ2-1,TRBD1,TRBV7-6,TGTGCCAGCAGCCCCCGGGACAGGAGCTACAATGAGCAGTTCTTC,CASSPRDRSYNEQFF
TRBJ1-2,.,TRBV27,TGTGCCAGCAGTTCAGGACTGTCCTATGGCTACACCTTC,CASSSGLSYGYTF
TRBJ2-6,TRBD1,TRBV6-1,TGTGCCAGCAGTGAAAAGTCAGGGGGCCCCGGTTCTGGGGCCAACGTCCTGACTTTC,CASSEKSGGPGSGANVLTF
TRBJ2-3,.,TRBV30,TGTGCCTGGAGAGGTCACCAGGGCACAGATACGCAGTATTTT,CAWRGHQGTDTQYF
TRBJ2-3,.,TRBV14,TGTGCCAGCAGCCAACGGACAGTCACAGATACGCAGTATTTT,CASSQRTVTDTQYF
TRBJ2-2,TRBD2,TRBV9,TGTGCCAGCAGTGACGGGACTAGCGTCACCGGGGAGCTGTTTTTT,CASSDGTSVTGELFF
TRBJ2-5,.,TRBV5-1,TGCGCCAGCAGCTTGAGGGTGGGGGCCCAAGAGACCCAGTACTTC,CASSLRVGAQETQYF
TRBJ1-5,TRBD1,TRBV28,TGTGCCAGCAGTTCCCCCCCCAGGGGGATCGATCAGCCCCAGCATTTT,CASSSPPRGIDQPQHF
TRBJ2-3,.,TRBV5-1,TGCGCCAGCAGCTTGACCGAGGGATTTAGCGCAGATACGCAGTATTTT,CASSLTEGFSADTQYF
TRBJ1-4,.,TRBV5-6,TGTGCCAGCAGCTTAGACAAGGAAAAACTGTTTTTT,CASSLDKEKLFF
TRBJ2-1,TRBD1,TRBV29-1,TGCAGCGCCCAGACAGGGAGAAAGGATGAGCAGTTCTTC,CSAQTGRKDEQFF
TRBJ1-1,.,TRBV7-9,TGTGCCAGCATCTTCCCAGGAGGCGGCACTGAAGCTTTCTTT,CASIFPGGGTEAFF
TRBJ2-1,.,TRBV18,TGTGCCAGCTCACCCCTGCGACCTGGGGCACTCAATGAGCAGTTCTTC,CASSPLRPGALNEQFF
TRBJ2-7,.,TRBV30,TGTGCCTGGAGTGGTGGGACCAGGGGAAGCTCCTACGAGCAGTACTTC,CAWSGGTRGSSYEQYF
TRBJ1-2,TRBD1,TRBV4-2,TGTGCCAGCAGCCAAGAGGACAGGGGGGTCTATGGCTACACCTTC,CASSQEDRGVYGYTF
TRBJ2-1,.,TRBV27,TGTGCCAGCAGTTTATTTTCAGGCGGGGATGAGCAGTTCTTC,CASSLFSGGDEQFF
TRBJ2-7,TRBD2,TRBV5-1,TGCGCCAGCAGCTTGGCCGGGACTAGCTACGAGCAGTACTTC,CASSLAGTSYEQYF
TRBJ2-5,TRBD2,TRBV7-9,TGTGCCAGCAGCTTAGCGCCGGGACTAGCGGGGGAGGAGACCCAGTACTTC,CASSLAPGLAGEETQYF
TRBJ1-1,.,TRBV7-2,TGTGCCAGCAGCTTATCCAGGGGCGCTGAAGCTTTCTTT,CASSLSRGAEAFF
TRBJ2-5,TRBD2,TRBV13,TGTGCCAGCTCGCCGGGGTCCGGGAGGGAGACCCAGTACTTC,CASSPGSGRETQYF
TRBJ2-1,.,TRBV27,TGTGCCAGCAGTTCATACACCTACAATGAGCAGTTCTTC,CASSSYTYNEQFF
TRBJ2-6,TRBD2,TRBV7-8,TGTGCCAGCAGCTGGACGGTGGGGGGACTAGCGGGAGGTGGGGCCAACGTCCTGACTTTC,CASSWTVGGLAGGGANVLTF
TRBJ2-5,.,TRBV18,TGTGCCAGCTCACCGCGACGGGGTAGCGGCCTATACCAAGAGACCCAGTACTTC,CASSPRRGSGLYQETQYF
TRBJ2-1,.,TRBV6-5,TGTGCCAGCACCGCCGGGACCTACAATGAGCAGTTCTTC,CASTAGTYNEQFF
TRBJ2-5,TRBD2,TRBV11-2,TGTGCCAGCAGCCAAAGGGACGGGAGGAAAGAGACCCAGTACTTC,CASSQRDGRKETQYF
TRBJ2-2,TRBD2,TRBV18,TGTGCCAGCTCACCCCCTGGGACTAGCGGACGCCCCGGGGAGCTGTTTTTT,CASSPPGTSGRPGELFF
TRBJ1-1,.,TRBV11-2,TGTGCCAGCAGCTTAGGGAGGGGTTTGAACACTGAAGCTTTCTTT,CASSLGRGLNTEAFF
TRBJ2-3,.,TRBV11-2,TGTGCCAGCAGCGTAAGCGGGAGCACAGATACGCAGTATTTT,CASSVSGSTDTQYF
TRBJ1-5,.,TRBV28,TGTGCCAGCAGTTGGGGCGGCAATCAGCCCCAGCATTTT,CASSWGGNQPQHF
TRBJ1-2,.,TRBV5-1,TGCGCCAGCAGCTTGGTGACAGGAGATTATGGCTACACCTTC,CASSLVTGDYGYTF
TRBJ1-1,.,TRBV9,TGTGCCAGCAGCGTTGTACAAGAGAACACTGAAGCTTTCTTT,CASSVVQENTEAFF
TRBJ1-2,.,TRBV5-1,TGCGCCAGCAGCTTGGTGCAGGGCCGCTATGGCTACACCTTC,CASSLVQGRYGYTF
TRBJ2-1,TRBD2,TRBV19,TGTGCCAGTAGTTGGGCTAGCGGCAGCAATGAGCAGTTCTTC,CASSWASGSNEQFF
TRBJ1-5,TRBD1,TRBV7-7,TGTGCTAGCAGCTTAGGACAGGGCCAGCCCCAGCATTTT,CASSLGQGQPQHF
TRBJ1-5,.,TRBV7-6,TGTGCCAGCAGCTTATGGGGCGGGAAGGTGGATCAGCCCCAGCATTTT,CASSLWGGKVDQPQHF
TRBJ2-2,.,TRBV4-2,TGTGCCAGCAGCCAAAGCCGAACCTCCGCGAACACCGGGGAGCTGTTTTTT,CASSQSRTSANTGELFF
TRBJ1-1,TRBD1,TRBV6-5,TGTGCCAGCAATGGACAGGGGAACACTGAAGCTTTCTTT,CASNGQGNTEAFF
TRBJ1-5,.,TRBV19,TGTGCCAGTAGTCTCAGACTAGAGCAGCCCCAGCATTTT,CASSLRLEQPQHF
TRBJ2-1,TRBD2,TRBV6-5,TGTGCCAGCAGTTACTCAGCGGGAGGGCCGGATATCGGGCAGTTCTTC,CASSYSAGGPDIGQFF
TRBJ1-5,.,TRBV6-1,TGTGCCAGCAGAACAGGTACCAAGTCGGGGCCCCAGCATTTT,CASRTGTKSGPQHF
TRBJ1-4,.,TRBV10-3,TGTGCCATCAGTGAGTGGGGCGGGACGTCGACTAATGAAAAACTGTTTTTT,CAISEWGGTSTNEKLFF
TRBJ1-5,TRBD1,TRBV15,TGTGCCACCAGCAGACAGATACAGGGGGGAAATCAGCCCCAGCATTTT,CATSRQIQGGNQPQHF
TRBJ2-3,.,TRBV6-6,TGTGCCAGCAGCGCCGGACTCTTAGTCACAGATACGCAGTATTTT,CASSAGLLVTDTQYF
TRBJ2-1,.,TRBV29-1,TGCAGCGTTGTAAGGAGGGAGAGATACAATGAGCAGTTCTTC,CSVVRRERYNEQFF
TRBJ2-2,.,TRBV27,TGTGCCAGCAGAACCCTATCTCCGAACACCGGGGAGCTGTTTTTT,CASRTLSPNTGELFF